This T cell receptor beta chain originates from a study of identical twins. Study-level results: A cross-sectional statistical analysis, not follow-up of the same donors, supported the conclusions.

MiXCR was run by TCRdb on the 5' RACE reads, yielding one entry per CDR3 protein. The table includes a few hundred thousand distinct CDR3 sequences, more than 9% detected once. This clonotype was counted between two and nine times. Its antigen remains unknown. The V and J ends lost 8 bases and 3 bases respectively, with 14 bases between them. The CDR3 consists of 14 residues. Germline V gives CDR1 LNHDA, CDR2 SQIVND (reference sequence). The data were also submitted as part of a second study, on yellow fever vaccine responses in identical twins.

The V call is TRBV19, the J call TRBJ1-5, with a possible D match to TRBD1 (5 bases). The TCR comes from a woman between 18 and 29 years old in good health. Sequenced material: PBMCs. The CDR3, as DNA: TGTGCCAGTCAAAGGGTGGGGACCAATCAGCCCCAGCATTTT. Translated: CASQRVGTNQPQHF.